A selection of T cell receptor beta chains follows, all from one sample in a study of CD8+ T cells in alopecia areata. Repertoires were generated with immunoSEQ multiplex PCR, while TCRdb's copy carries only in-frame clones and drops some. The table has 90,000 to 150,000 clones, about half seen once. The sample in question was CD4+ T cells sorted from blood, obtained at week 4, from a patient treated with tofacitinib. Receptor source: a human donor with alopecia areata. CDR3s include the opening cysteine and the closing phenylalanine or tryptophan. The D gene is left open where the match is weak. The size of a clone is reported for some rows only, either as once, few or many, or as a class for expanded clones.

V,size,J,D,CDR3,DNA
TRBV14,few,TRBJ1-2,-,CASSHGTFYGYTF,TGTGCCAGCAGCCACGGGACATTCTATGGCTACACCTTC
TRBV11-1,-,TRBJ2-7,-,CASSPLRGGYEQYF,TGTGCCAGCAGCCCCCTTAGGGGGGGCTACGAGCAGTACTTC
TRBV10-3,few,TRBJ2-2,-,CAISSLTTGELFF,TGTGCCATCAGTAGCCTCACCACCGGGGAGCTGTTTTTT
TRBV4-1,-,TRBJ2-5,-,CASSQGRGAIPAQYF,TGCGCCAGCAGCCAAGGTCGGGGAGCGATACCCGCCCAGTACTTC
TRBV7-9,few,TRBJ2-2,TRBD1,CASSFLQGRTGELFF,TGTGCCAGCAGCTTTCTACAGGGGAGAACCGGGGAGCTGTTTTTT
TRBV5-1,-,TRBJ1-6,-,CASSLYEYGNSPLHF,TGCGCCAGCAGCTTGTACGAGTACGGGAATTCACCCCTCCACTTT
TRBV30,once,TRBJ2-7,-,CAWGTGLTPYEQYF,TGTGCCTGGGGTACAGGACTAACCCCGTACGAGCAGTACTTC
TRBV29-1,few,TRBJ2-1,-,CSAEGLAVYNEQFF,TGCAGCGCCGAAGGGCTAGCAGTCTACAATGAGCAGTTCTTC
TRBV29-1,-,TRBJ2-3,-,CSVEPTRDTQYF,TGCAGCGTTGAACCGACGAGAGATACGCAGTATTTT
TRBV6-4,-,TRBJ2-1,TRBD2,CASSDSRTRPDNEQFF,TGTGCCAGCAGTGACTCAAGGACTAGGCCGGACAATGAGCAGTTCTTC
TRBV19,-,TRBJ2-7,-,CASSQEGEKQYF,TGTGCCAGTAGCCAGGAGGGGGAGAAACAATACTTC
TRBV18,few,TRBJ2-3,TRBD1,CASSPTGASDTQYF,TGTGCCAGCTCACCGACAGGGGCTTCTGATACGCAGTATTTT